Below are 5 T cell receptor beta chains sequenced from a single sample in a study of T cells after yellow fever vaccination. TCRdb recomputed calls from the 5' RACE reads with MiXCR, one row per CDR3 protein. The sample shows approximately 340,000 distinct CDR3 sequences, 8.5% to 9% of them seen only once. This material consisted of PBMCs, taken on the day of the first yellow fever vaccination. These receptors all come from a man aged 18 to 30 who received the YFV17D yellow fever vaccine.

This clonotype was recorded many times. The genes are TRBV7-9 and TRBJ1-5; no firm D call. The CDR3 totals 12 residues. Deletions cut 1 base from V and 5 bases from J, with 3 bases between. Germline V gene data show CDR1 as SEHNR and CDR2 as FQNEAQ (reference sequence). CDR3 amino acids: CASSLGDQPQHF. Here the CDR3 DNA reads TGTGCCAGCAGCTTAGGTGATCAGCCCCAGCATTTT.

The table lists this clonotype with a few counts. The chain is built from TRBV19 and TRBJ2-3, with D uncertain. In germline, CDR1 is LNHDA, CDR2 SQIVND (reference sequence). This CDR3 has 14 amino acids. Trimming stripped 1 base from V and 0 bases from J, with 5 bases between. This chain's CDR3 is CASSIAASTDTQYF. The CDR3 DNA is TGTGCCAGTAGTATAGCGGCTAGCACAGATACGCAGTATTTT.

The chain uses TRBV3-1 and TRBJ2-4; TRBD1 matches at 9 bases. The CDR3 sequence is 13 residues long. The trim removed 3 bases at V and 10 bases at J, leaving 4 bases unmatched. The germline CDR1 and CDR2 sequences are LGHDT and YNNKEL (reference sequence). CDR3 region: CASSQGQGGIQYF. For the CDR3, the DNA is TGTGCCAGCAGCCAGGGACAGGGAGGGATTCAGTACTTC. Based on the CDR3 plus reference TRBV3-1 and TRBJ2-4, the full variable domain is DTAVSQTPKYLVTQMGNDKSIKCEQNLGHDTMYWYKQDSKKFLKIMFSYNNKELIINETVPNRFSPKSPDKAHLNLHINSLELGDSAVYFCASSQGQGGIQYFGAGTRLSVL.

This clonotype was picked up a small number of times. The rearrangement links TRBV7-2 to TRBJ2-4; D tentatively fits TRBD1 or TRBD2 (5 bases each). Germline V gives CDR1 SGHTA, CDR2 FQGNSA. This CDR3 has 13 residues. Trimming stripped 5 bases from V and 5 bases from J, with 10 bases between. The chain's CDR3 is CASSPGTENIQYF. Written as DNA, the CDR3 is TGTGCCAGCAGCCCCGGGACGGAAAACATTCAGTACTTC.

The chain combines TRBV11-2 with TRBJ2-1, with 7 nucleotides matching TRBD1. This CDR3 comprises 15 residues. Germline values: CDR1 SGHAT, CDR2 FQNNGV. Losses at the gene ends were 8 bases for V and 1 base for J; bases not matched to a gene: 8. The CDR3 DNA follows: TGTGCCAGCGGCCCCCGGGGACAGTCCTACAATGAGCAGTTCTTC. Translation gives CASGPRGQSYNEQFF.